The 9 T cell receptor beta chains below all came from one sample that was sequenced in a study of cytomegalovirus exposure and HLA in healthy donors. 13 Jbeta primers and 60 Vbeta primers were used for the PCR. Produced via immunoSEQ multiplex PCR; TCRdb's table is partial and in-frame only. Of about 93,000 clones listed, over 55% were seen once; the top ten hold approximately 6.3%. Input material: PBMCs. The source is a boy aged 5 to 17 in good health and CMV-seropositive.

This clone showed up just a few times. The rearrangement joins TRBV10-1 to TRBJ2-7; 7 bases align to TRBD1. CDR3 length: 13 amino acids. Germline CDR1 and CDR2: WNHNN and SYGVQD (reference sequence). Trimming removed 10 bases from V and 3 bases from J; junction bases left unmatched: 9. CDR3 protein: CANPGQPCYEQYF. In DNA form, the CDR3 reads TGCGCCAACCCGGGACAGCCCTGCTACGAGCAGTACTTC.

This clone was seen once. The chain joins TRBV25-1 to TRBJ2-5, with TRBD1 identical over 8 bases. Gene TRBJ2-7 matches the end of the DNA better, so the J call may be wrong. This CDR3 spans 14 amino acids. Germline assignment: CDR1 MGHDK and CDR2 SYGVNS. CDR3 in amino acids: CASSERDRLYEQYF. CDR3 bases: TGTGCCAGCAGTGAACGGGACAGGCTCTACGAGCAGTACTTC.

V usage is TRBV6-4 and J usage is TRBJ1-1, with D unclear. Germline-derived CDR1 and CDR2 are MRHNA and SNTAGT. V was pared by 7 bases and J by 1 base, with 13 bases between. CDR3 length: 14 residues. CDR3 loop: CASTASPGNTEAFF. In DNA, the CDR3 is TGTGCCAGCACCGCCTCCCCGGGGAACACTGAAGCTTTCTTT.

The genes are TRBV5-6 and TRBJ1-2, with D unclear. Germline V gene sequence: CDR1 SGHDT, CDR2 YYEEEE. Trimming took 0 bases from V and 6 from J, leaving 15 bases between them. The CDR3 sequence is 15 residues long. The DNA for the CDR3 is TGTGCCAGCAGCTTGGAAGGGCGGGGTTTACATGGCTACACCTTC. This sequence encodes CASSLEGRGLHGYTF. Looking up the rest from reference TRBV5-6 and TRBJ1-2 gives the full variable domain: DAGVTQSPTHLIKTRGQQVTLRCSPKSGHDTVSWYQQALGQGPQFIFQYYEEEERQRGNFPDRFSGHQFPNYSSELNVNALLLGDSALYLCASSLEGRGLHGYTFGSGTRLTVV.

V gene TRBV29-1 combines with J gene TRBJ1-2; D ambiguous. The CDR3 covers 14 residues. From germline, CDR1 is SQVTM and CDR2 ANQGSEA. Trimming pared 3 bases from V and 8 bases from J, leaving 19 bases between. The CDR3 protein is CSVDLTTAASGYTF. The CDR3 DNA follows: TGCAGCGTTGATCTCACAACCGCGGCATCGGGCTACACCTTC. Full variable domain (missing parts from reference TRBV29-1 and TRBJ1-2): SAVISQKPSRDICQRGTSLTIQCQVDSQVTMMFWYRQQPGQSLTLIATANQGSEATYESGFVIDKFPISRPNLTFSTLTVSNMSPEDSSIYLCSVDLTTAASGYTFGSGTRLTVV.

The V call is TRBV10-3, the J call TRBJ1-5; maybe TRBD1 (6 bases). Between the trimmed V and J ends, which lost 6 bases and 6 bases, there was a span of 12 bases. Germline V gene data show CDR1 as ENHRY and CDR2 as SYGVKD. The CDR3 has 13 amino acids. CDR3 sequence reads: CAIRTGTGQPQHF. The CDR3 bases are TGTGCCATCAGGACAGGAACGGGTCAGCCCCAGCATTTT.

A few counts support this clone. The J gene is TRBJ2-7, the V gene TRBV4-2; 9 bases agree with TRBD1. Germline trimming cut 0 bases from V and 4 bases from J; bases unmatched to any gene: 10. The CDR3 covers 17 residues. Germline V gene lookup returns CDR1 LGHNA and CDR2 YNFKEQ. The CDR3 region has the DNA TGTGCCAGCAGCCAAGAAAGTTCGACAGGGGGTACGTACGAGCAGTACTTC. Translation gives CASSQESSTGGTYEQYF.

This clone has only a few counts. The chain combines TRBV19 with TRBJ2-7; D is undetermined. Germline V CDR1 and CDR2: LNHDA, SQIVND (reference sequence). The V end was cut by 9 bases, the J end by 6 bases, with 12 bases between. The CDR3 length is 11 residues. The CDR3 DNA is TGTGCCAGAATCCTTGGTAGCGAGCAGTACTTC. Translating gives CARILGSEQYF.

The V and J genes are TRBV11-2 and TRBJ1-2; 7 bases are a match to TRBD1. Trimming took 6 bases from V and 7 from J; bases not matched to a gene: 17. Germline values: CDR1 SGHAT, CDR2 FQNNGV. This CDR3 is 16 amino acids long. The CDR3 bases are TGTGCCAGCAGGCGTGCGGGGGGACAGATCACCGGTGGCTACACCTTC. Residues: CASRRAGGQITGGYTF.